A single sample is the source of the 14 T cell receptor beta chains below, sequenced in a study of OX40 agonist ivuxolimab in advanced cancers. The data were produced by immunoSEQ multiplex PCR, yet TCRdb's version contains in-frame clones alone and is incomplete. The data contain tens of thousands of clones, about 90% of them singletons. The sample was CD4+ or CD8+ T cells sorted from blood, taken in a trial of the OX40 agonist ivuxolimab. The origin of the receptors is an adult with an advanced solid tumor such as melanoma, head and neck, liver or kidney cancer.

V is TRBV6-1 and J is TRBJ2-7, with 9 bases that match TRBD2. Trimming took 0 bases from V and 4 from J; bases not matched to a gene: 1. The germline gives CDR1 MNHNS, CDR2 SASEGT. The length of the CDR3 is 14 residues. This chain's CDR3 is CASSEARGGYEQYV. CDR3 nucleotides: TGTGCCAGCAGTGAAGCGCGGGGGGGGTACGAGCAGTACGTC.

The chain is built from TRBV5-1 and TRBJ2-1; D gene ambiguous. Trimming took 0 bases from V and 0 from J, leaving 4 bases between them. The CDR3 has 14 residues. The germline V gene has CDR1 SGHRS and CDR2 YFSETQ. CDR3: CASSLGGSYNEQFF. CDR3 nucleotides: TGCGCCAGCAGCTTGGGGGGCTCCTACAATGAGCAGTTCTTC.

CDR3 nucleotides: TGTGCCAGCAGGCTCCGTCCGGACTCCTACAATGAGCAGTTCTTC. Its translation: CASRLRPDSYNEQFF. The chain recombines TRBV6-4 with TRBJ2-1, with no clear D. Trimming stripped 6 bases from V and 0 bases from J, with 12 bases between. The CDR3 contains 15 residues. Germline V gene data show CDR1 as MRHNA and CDR2 as SNTAGT.

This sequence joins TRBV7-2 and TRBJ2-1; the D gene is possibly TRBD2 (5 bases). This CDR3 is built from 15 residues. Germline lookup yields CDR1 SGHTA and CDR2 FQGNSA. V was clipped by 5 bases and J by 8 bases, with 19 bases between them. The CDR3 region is CASSAWAGMGDEQFF. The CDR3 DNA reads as TGTGCCAGCAGCGCCTGGGCGGGCATGGGCGATGAGCAGTTCTTC.

Here the CDR3 DNA reads TGTGCCAGTAGTATTGGTCAGGCCTCTACCAATGAGCAGTTCTTC. This translates into CASSIGQASTNEQFF. The chain is built from TRBV19 and TRBJ2-1; D gene ambiguous. CDR1 and CDR2 (germline): LNHDA, SQIVND (reference sequence). V shed 3 bases and J shed 6 bases, with 15 bases lying between them. The CDR3 has 15 amino acids. Drawing the rest from reference TRBV19 and TRBJ2-1, the complete variable domain is DGGITQSPKYLFRKEGQNVTLSCEQNLNHDAMYWYRQDPGQGLRLIYYSQIVNDFQKGDIAEGYSVSREKKESFPLTVTSAQKNPTAFYLCASSIGQASTNEQFFGPGTRLTVL.

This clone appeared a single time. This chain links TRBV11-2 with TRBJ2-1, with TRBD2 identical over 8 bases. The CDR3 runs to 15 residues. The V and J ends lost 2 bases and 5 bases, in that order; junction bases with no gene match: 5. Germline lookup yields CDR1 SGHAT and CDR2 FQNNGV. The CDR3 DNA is TGTGCCAGCAGCTTACTGAGCGGGGGAGACAATGAGCAGTTCTTC. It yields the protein CASSLLSGGDNEQFF.

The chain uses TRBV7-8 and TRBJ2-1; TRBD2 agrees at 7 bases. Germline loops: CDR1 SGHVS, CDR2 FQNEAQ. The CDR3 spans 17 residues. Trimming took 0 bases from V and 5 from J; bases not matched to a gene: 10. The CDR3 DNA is TGTGCCAGCAGCTTAGCGTACGGCGGGAGACCGGACAATGAGCAGTTCTTC. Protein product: CASSLAYGGRPDNEQFF.

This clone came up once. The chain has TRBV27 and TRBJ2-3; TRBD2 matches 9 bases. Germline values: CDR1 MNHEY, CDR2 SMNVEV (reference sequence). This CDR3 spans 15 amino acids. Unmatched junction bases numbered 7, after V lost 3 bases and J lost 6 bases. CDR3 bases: TGTGCCAGCAGTTTTAGCGGGAGTTGGTCCGATACGCAGTATTTT. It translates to CASSFSGSWSDTQYF.

CDR3 nucleotide sequence: TGTGCCAGCAGCTTGGGACGGCTCACAGATACGCAGTATTTT. This codes for CASSLGRLTDTQYF. This rearrangement joins TRBV5-4 to TRBJ2-3; D unresolved. The CDR3 sequence is 14 residues long. Per the germline V gene, CDR1 is SGHNT and CDR2 is YYREEE (reference sequence). V gave up 0 bases and J gave up 2 bases, with 7 bases separating them.

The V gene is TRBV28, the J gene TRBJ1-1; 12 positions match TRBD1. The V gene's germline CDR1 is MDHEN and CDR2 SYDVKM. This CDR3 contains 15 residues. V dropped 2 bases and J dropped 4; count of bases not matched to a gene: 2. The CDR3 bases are TGTGCCAGCAGTTTAGGGACAGGGGGCTTCACTGAAGCTTTCTTT. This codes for CASSLGTGGFTEAFF.

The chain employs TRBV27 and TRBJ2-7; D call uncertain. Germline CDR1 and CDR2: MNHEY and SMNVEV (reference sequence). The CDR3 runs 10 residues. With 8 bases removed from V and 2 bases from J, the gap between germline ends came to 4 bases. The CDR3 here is CASGPYEQYF. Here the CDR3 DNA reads TGTGCCAGCGGCCCCTACGAGCAGTACTTC.

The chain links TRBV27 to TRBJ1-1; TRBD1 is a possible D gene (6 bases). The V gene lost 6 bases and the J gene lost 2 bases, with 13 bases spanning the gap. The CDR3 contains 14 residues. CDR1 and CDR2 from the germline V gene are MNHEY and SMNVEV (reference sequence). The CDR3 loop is CASRTGSFNTEAFF. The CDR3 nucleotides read TGTGCCAGCAGAACAGGGTCTTTCAACACTGAAGCTTTCTTT.

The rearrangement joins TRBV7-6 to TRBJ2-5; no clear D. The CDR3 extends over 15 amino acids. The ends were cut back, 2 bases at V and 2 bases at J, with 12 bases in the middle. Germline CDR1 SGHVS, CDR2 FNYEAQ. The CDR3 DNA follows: TGTGCCAGCAGCTTACTTCCAGGCCTGCAAGAGACCCAGTACTTC. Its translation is CASSLLPGLQETQYF.

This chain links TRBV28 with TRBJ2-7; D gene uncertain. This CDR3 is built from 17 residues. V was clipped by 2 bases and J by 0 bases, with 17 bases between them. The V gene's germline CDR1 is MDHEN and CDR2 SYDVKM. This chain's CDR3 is CASSLGFVYDSSYEQYF. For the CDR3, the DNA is TGTGCCAGCAGTTTAGGCTTCGTCTACGATAGCTCCTACGAGCAGTACTTC. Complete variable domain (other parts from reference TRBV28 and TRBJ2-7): DVKVTQSSRYLVKRTGEKVFLECVQDMDHENMFWYRQDPGLGLRLIYFSYDVKMKEKGDIPEGYSVSREKKERFSLILESASTNQTSMYLCASSLGFVYDSSYEQYFGPGTRLTVT.